What follows are 30 T cell receptor beta chains derived from one specimen sequenced in a study of cytomegalovirus exposure and HLA in healthy donors. The study ran its PCR with 60 Vbeta and 13 Jbeta primers. Only in-frame clones appear in the TCRdb table, and some are missing; sequencing was by immunoSEQ multiplex PCR. This sample has some 90,000 clones; over 70% occur once, and the top ten carry more than 2.5%. Sequencing was carried out using PBMCs. These receptors all stem from a man aged 35 to 55 in good health and CMV-seronegative.

The gene calls are TRBV2 and TRBJ2-3; no clear D. This CDR3 region has 15 residues. Trimming took 7 bases from V and 0 from J, leaving 14 bases between them. Germline loops: CDR1 SNHLY, CDR2 FYNNEI. For the CDR3, the DNA is TGTGCCAGCAAGAGATTAGCCGTTAGCACAGATACGCAGTATTTT. Its translation is CASKRLAVSTDTQYF.

Comments on this clone: Other DNA sequences in this sample translate to the same CDR3. V is TRBV27 and J is TRBJ1-5; D is undetermined. In germline, CDR1 is MNHEY, CDR2 SMNVEV (reference sequence). Trimming cost V 5 bases and J 4 bases, with 6 bases left between them. The CDR3 runs 12 residues. The chain's CDR3 is CASSPSNQPQHF. The CDR3 DNA reads TGTGCCAGCAGTCCGTCGAATCAGCCCCAGCATTTT.

The CDR3 protein is CASSVRGDYEQYF. The CDR3 DNA sequence: TGTGCCAGCAGCGTCCGGGGGGATTACGAGCAGTACTTC. The rearrangement links TRBV11-2 to TRBJ2-7; 7 positions agree with TRBD2. Trimming removed 5 bases from V and 4 bases from J; junction bases left unmatched: 5. CDR3 length: 13 amino acids. From germline, CDR1 is SGHAT and CDR2 FQNNGV.

This clone was picked up a small number of times. The CDR3 region has the DNA TGTGCCAGCAGTCCGGGGACTAGCGGGGGCCTCTATCTCCAAGAGACCCAGTACTTC. Protein product: CASSPGTSGGLYLQETQYF. This chain connects TRBV27 to TRBJ2-5; 14 bases align to TRBD2. This CDR3 has 19 residues. CDR1 is MNHEY and CDR2 is SMNVEV in the germline V gene (reference sequence). V lost 5 bases and J lost 1; bases outside the gene matches: 12.

This clone was picked up a small number of times. This chain uses TRBV6-5 with TRBJ2-1, with TRBD2 matching over 11 bases. J was trimmed by 5 bases and V by 4 bases; bases with no gene match: 7. There are 16 residues in the CDR3. The V gene's germline CDR1 is MNHEY and CDR2 SVGAGI. This chain's CDR3 is CASSWSRLAGNNEQFF. The CDR3 coding sequence is TGTGCCAGCAGTTGGTCCCGACTAGCGGGGAACAATGAGCAGTTCTTC.

The J gene is TRBJ1-6, the V gene TRBV6-5; D not certain. This CDR3 contains 15 residues. Germline CDR1 MNHEY, CDR2 SVGAGI. Trimming left V 6 bases short and J 9 bases short, with 18 bases between. The CDR3 DNA sequence: TGTGCCAGCAGCCGACGACCTAGGTCTGTTTCACCCCTCCACTTT. Translating gives CASSRRPRSVSPLHF.

The V and J genes are TRBV2 and TRBJ1-1; no clear D gene. The CDR3 is made up of 14 amino acids. Germline V lookup: CDR1 SNHLY, CDR2 FYNNEI. V lost 4 bases, J lost 1 base, and 10 bases lay in between. CDR3 region: CASSGGGGNTEAFF. CDR3 bases: TGTGCCAGCAGTGGGGGAGGAGGGAACACTGAAGCTTTCTTT. Drawing the rest from reference TRBV2 and TRBJ1-1, the complete variable domain is EPEVTQTPSHQVTQMGQEVILRCVPISNHLYFYWYRQILGQKVEFLVSFYNNEISEKSEIFDDQFSVERPDGSNFTLKIRSTKLEDSAMYFCASSGGGGNTEAFFGQGTRLTVV.

To note about this clone: A read error is likely, as this CDR3 ends without the conserved phenylalanine or tryptophan. The DNA is left out, because the CDR3 cannot be placed on it with certainty; the CDR3 is given as TCRdb lists it. The chain employs TRBV7-2 and TRBJ1-6; the D segment call TRBD1 is taken from the table without a DNA check. CDR1 is SGHTA and CDR2 is FQGNSA in the germline V gene. The CDR3 numbers 11 amino acids, ends counted. The chain's CDR3 is CASSLGQAFHV.

This chain uses TRBV18 with TRBJ2-7, with D tentatively TRBD2 (6 bases). The CDR3 totals 14 residues. V lost 5 bases and J lost 6, with 17 bases in between. The germline V gene encodes CDR1 KGHSH and CDR2 LQKENI. CDR3 sequence: CASSSQTSFGEQYF. CDR3 in DNA: TGTGCCAGCTCATCCCAGACTAGTTTTGGCGAGCAGTACTTC. The full variable domain, its missing parts supplied by reference TRBV18 and TRBJ2-7, is NAGVMQNPRHLVRRRGQEARLRCSPMKGHSHVYWYRQLPEEGLKFMVYLQKENIIDESGMPKERFSAEFPKEGPSILRIQQVVRGDSAAYFCASSSQTSFGEQYFGPGTRLTVT.

The chain combines TRBV5-1 with TRBJ1-5, with a weak D call TRBD1 (6 bases). CDR1 is SGHRS and CDR2 is YFSETQ in the germline V gene. The CDR3 runs to 14 residues. V was trimmed by 2 bases and J by 3 bases, leaving 9 bases between them. CDR3 region: CASSFAGDNQPQHF. The CDR3, as DNA: TGCGCCAGCAGCTTCGCAGGGGACAATCAGCCCCAGCATTTT.

This chain uses TRBV7-8 with TRBJ2-2; 12 bases fit TRBD2. CDR1 and CDR2 (germline): SGHVS, FQNEAQ. V was clipped by 2 bases and J by 1 base; unmatched bases: 2. The CDR3 is 17 amino acids. CDR3 DNA: TGTGCCAGCAGCTTAAGGACTAGCGGGGTGAACACCGGGGAGCTGTTTTTT. Residues: CASSLRTSGVNTGELFF.

This clone occurred once. The J gene is TRBJ1-2, the V gene TRBV6-5; 9 bases map to TRBD1. The CDR3 length is 14 residues. Germline V gene lookup returns CDR1 MNHEY and CDR2 SVGAGI. The ends lost 4 bases at V and 5 bases at J; junction bases unmatched: 5. CDR3 nucleotide sequence: TGTGCCAGCAGTTCCGGGACAGGGTTTTATGGCTACACCTTC. Protein product: CASSSGTGFYGYTF.

The V call is TRBV6-1, the J call TRBJ1-1, with 8 bases lining up with TRBD1. The CDR3 contains 14 residues. Trimming cost V 6 bases and J 3 bases; bases outside gene matches: 6. Germline CDR1 and CDR2: MNHNS and SASEGT. CDR3 nucleotide sequence: TGTGCCAGCAGATACAGGGGGAAGGACACTGAAGCTTTCTTT. This codes for CASRYRGKDTEAFF.

This chain uses TRBV6-5 with TRBJ1-1; possibly TRBD1 for D (5 bases). CDR1 and CDR2 from the germline V gene are MNHEY and SVGAGI. The V and J ends lost 0 bases and 8 bases respectively, with 10 bases between them. The length of the CDR3 is 13 residues. The DNA for the CDR3 is TGTGCCAGCAGTTACTCGTACGGGGGGGAAGCTTTCTTT. Protein: CASSYSYGGEAFF.

The rearrangement links TRBV13 to TRBJ1-5; tentatively, D is TRBD1 (6 bases). Trimming removed 1 base from V and 7 bases from J, with 8 bases in between. Germline V lookup: CDR1 PRHDT, CDR2 FYEKMQ (reference sequence). This CDR3 is built from 13 residues. The DNA for the CDR3 is TGTGCCAGCAGCTTAGACAGGGAACAGCCCCAGCATTTT. This gives the protein CASSLDREQPQHF. Supplemented by reference TRBV13 and TRBJ1-5, the full variable domain reads AAGVIQSPRHLIKEKRETATLKCYPIPRHDTVYWYQQGPGQDPQFLISFYEKMQSDKGSIPDRFSAQQFSDYHSELNMSSLELGDSALYFCASSLDREQPQHFGDGTRLSIL.

The chain employs TRBV9 and TRBJ1-4; no clear D gene. Germline V gives CDR1 SGDLS, CDR2 YYNGEE. V was pared by 0 bases and J by 3 bases, with 6 bases between. CDR3 size: 14 residues. The CDR3 region has the DNA TGTGCCAGCAGCGTAGGAGGGTCTAATGAAAAACTGTTTTTT. The encoded protein is CASSVGGSNEKLFF.

This clone was recorded once. The CDR3 nucleotides read TGCGCCAGCAGCCAAGACCAAGGGACAGGGTCTTTTTCACCCCTCCACTTT. It codes for CASSQDQGTGSFSPLHF. The gene calls are TRBV4-3 and TRBJ1-6; 9 bases align to TRBD1. Unmatched junction bases numbered 9, after V lost 0 bases and J lost 9 bases. Per the germline V gene, CDR1 is LGHNA and CDR2 is YSLEER. This CDR3 comprises 17 residues.

The chain recombines TRBV7-7 with TRBJ2-1; 7 bases map to TRBD2. The germline gives CDR1 SSHAT, CDR2 FNYEAQ (reference sequence). This CDR3 contains 15 residues. V lost 1 base to trimming and J lost 8 bases; unmatched junction nucleotides: 8. The CDR3 DNA follows: TGTGCCAGCAGCTTAGGTGTCGGACTAGTCGATGAGCAGTTCTTC. Translating it yields CASSLGVGLVDEQFF. The whole variable domain, filled in from reference TRBV7-7 and TRBJ2-1, reads GAGVSQSPRYKVTKRGQDVTLRCDPISSHATLYWYQQALGQGPEFLTYFNYEAQPDKSGLPSDRFSAERPEGSISTLTIQRTEQRDSAMYRCASSLGVGLVDEQFFGPGTRLTVL.

The rearrangement joins TRBV28 to TRBJ1-2; TRBD1 might be the D (5 bases). Germline V gene sequence: CDR1 MDHEN, CDR2 SYDVKM. V was cut by 5 bases and J by 7 bases, with 14 bases left in between. This CDR3 region has 13 residues. CDR3 nucleotide sequence: TGTGCCAGCAGTGGCAGGGCGGGGGTTGGCTACACCTTC. Protein sequence: CASSGRAGVGYTF.

This chain links TRBV27 with TRBJ2-3; TRBD1 is a possible D gene (6 bases). V lost 10 bases, J lost 6 bases, and 17 bases lay in between. The CDR3 extends over 13 amino acids. Germline V gene lookup returns CDR1 MNHEY and CDR2 SMNVEV (reference sequence). DNA of the CDR3: TGTGCCACGCTTCGGACAGAGGGGGATACGCAGTATTTT. This encodes CATLRTEGDTQYF.

J is TRBJ1-1 and V is TRBV27; the D gene is possibly TRBD1 (5 bases). V was trimmed by 7 bases and J by 11 bases, leaving 14 bases between them. CDR3 size: 11 residues. From germline, CDR1 is MNHEY and CDR2 SMNVEV (reference sequence). The CDR3 nucleotides read TGTGCCAGCATCTCTGAGGGGACTGCTTTCTTT. Translating gives CASISEGTAFF.

The rearrangement uses TRBV4-1 and TRBJ2-7; a weak D match, TRBD2 (6 bases). From germline, CDR1 is MGHRA and CDR2 YSYEKL. V lost 1 base, J lost 4 bases, and 17 bases lay in between. The CDR3 covers 16 residues. CDR3: CASSQVQVGGLYEQYF. In DNA, the CDR3 is TGCGCCAGCAGCCAAGTACAGGTGGGAGGCCTTTACGAGCAGTACTTC.

This clone was seen a few times. The CDR3, as DNA: TGTGCCAGCAGTTCGGGACTAAGATTTGACGATGAGCAGTTCTTC. Translated: CASSSGLRFDDEQFF. The J gene is TRBJ2-1, the V gene TRBV27, with 7 bases aligning to TRBD2. The length of the CDR3 is 15 residues. Trimming cost V 4 bases and J 8 bases; bases outside gene matches: 11. Per the germline V gene, CDR1 is MNHEY and CDR2 is SMNVEV (reference sequence).

The chain combines TRBV19 with TRBJ1-5; D is ambiguous. This CDR3 contains 17 residues. Germline values: CDR1 LNHDA, CDR2 SQIVND (reference sequence). Trimming stripped 1 base from V and 1 base from J, with 14 bases between. The CDR3 sequence: CASSIGPAFRSNQPQHF. The CDR3 coding sequence is TGTGCCAGTAGTATAGGGCCTGCATTTCGAAGCAATCAGCCCCAGCATTTT.

The V and J genes are TRBV4-3 and TRBJ1-2; D may be TRBD1 (6 bases). This CDR3 is built from 16 residues. Trimming took off 2 bases at V and 5 bases at J, with 18 bases between the two ends. From germline, CDR1 is LGHNA and CDR2 YSLEER. DNA of the CDR3: TGCGCCAGCAGCCAAATCGCAGGGGCGCGGGAGTATGGCTACACCTTC. Protein sequence: CASSQIAGAREYGYTF.

The chain is built from TRBV4-1 and TRBJ2-2; maybe TRBD1 (5 bases). Trimming pared 4 bases from V and 8 bases from J, leaving 23 bases between. The CDR3 is 17 amino acids. CDR1 MGHRA and CDR2 YSYEKL come from the germline V gene. The chain's CDR3 is CASSPTPRGQGNGELFF. CDR3 nucleotides: TGCGCCAGCAGCCCGACACCCCGTGGGCAGGGTAATGGGGAGCTGTTTTTT.

The V and J genes are TRBV19 and TRBJ2-3, with D perhaps TRBD1 (6 bases). This CDR3 comprises 13 residues. CDR1 LNHDA and CDR2 SQIVND come from the germline V gene (reference sequence). With 7 bases removed from V and 8 bases from J, the gap between germline ends came to 16 bases. The CDR3 protein is CASIGQTAVTQYF. The CDR3 nucleotides read TGTGCCAGTATTGGACAGACGGCTGTTACGCAGTATTTT.

The rearrangement links TRBV11-3 to TRBJ2-7; D might be TRBD1 (5 bases). CDR3 length equals 16 residues. Germline V gene data show CDR1 as SGHNT and CDR2 as YENEEA. V shed 5 bases and J shed 6 bases, with 23 bases lying between them. The CDR3 DNA is TGTGCCAGCAGCCCAGGCGGCGGCCACGACAGCTCCGAGCAGTACTTC. Its protein product is CASSPGGGHDSSEQYF.

The chain recombines TRBV5-1 with TRBJ2-1, with 7 bases fitting TRBD1. With V trimmed by 4 bases and J by 1 base, 11 bases remained unmatched. Germline V lookup: CDR1 SGHRS, CDR2 YFSETQ. The CDR3 length is 17 residues. CDR3 nucleotide sequence: TGCGCCAGCAGCCTTTCTCGGGACAGTTTTTCCTACAATGAGCAGTTCTTC. It translates to CASSLSRDSFSYNEQFF.

The table lists this clone with a few counts. The CDR3 reads CASSPTGGTEAFF. The CDR3 nucleotides read TGTGCCAGTTCACCTACAGGGGGCACTGAAGCTTTCTTT. This sequence joins TRBV19 and TRBJ1-1, with 8 bases aligning to TRBD1. The V gene's germline CDR1 is LNHDA and CDR2 SQIVND (reference sequence). The CDR3 runs to 13 residues. V dropped 8 bases and J dropped 4; count of bases not matched to a gene: 6. The entire variable domain, with the rest obtained from reference TRBV19 and TRBJ1-1, is as follows: DGGITQSPKYLFRKEGQNVTLSCEQNLNHDAMYWYRQDPGQGLRLIYYSQIVNDFQKGDIAEGYSVSREKKESFPLTVTSAQKNPTAFYLCASSPTGGTEAFFGQGTRLTVV.